The clone carrying this T cell receptor (beta chain) was seen only a few times. Some clones are missing from TCRdb's copy, which holds only in-frame ones; the method was immunoSEQ multiplex PCR. The sample yields around 19,000 clones, under 50% seen once. The data are from a study of graft-versus-host responses after intestinal transplantation. Study-wide background: Recipients across the board were started on anti-thymocyte globulin induction, then kept on tacrolimus and steroids for about 3 years.

Germline CDR1 SGHVS, CDR2 FNYEAQ. V dropped 4 bases and J dropped 0; count of bases not matched to a gene: 3. The CDR3 covers 16 residues. Sorting after the reaction isolated proliferating CFSE-low CD3+CD4+ and CD3+CD8+ responders. The rearrangement joins TRBV7-6 to TRBJ2-3; 11 positions agree with TRBD2. This TCR was recovered from a human patient who received an intestinal transplant. Sample: alloreactive CD4+ T cells from a mixed lymphocyte reaction culture, taken before intestinal transplant. Subset reported: CFSE-low proliferating T cells sorted from roughly 6-day pre-transplant mixed lymphocyte reaction (GvH or HvG direction). CDR3 in DNA: TGTGCCAGCAGCTACCGACTAGCGGGGAGCACAGATACGCAGTATTTT. Protein product: CASSYRLAGSTDTQYF.